These T cell receptor beta chains were read from a single sample in a study of blood T cell repertoires in COVID-19. Measured with immunoSEQ multiplex PCR; TCRdb has only the in-frame clones, and not every one. Of roughly 140,000 clones detected, about 85% appear once; the ten largest clones hold roughly 4%. The sequenced sample was peripheral blood. These receptors all come from a woman aged 55-69 years with active or convalescent COVID-19. CDR3s include the opening cysteine and the closing phenylalanine or tryptophan. The D gene is left open where the match is weak. The size field is filled for only some rows; it gives once, few, many or a size class.

V: TRBV5-1
size: .
D: TRBD1
J: TRBJ1-6
CDR3: CASSPDRAGSPLHF
DNA: TGCGCCAGCAGCCCTGACAGGGCGGGATCACCCCTCCACTTT

V: TRBV7-6
size: once
D: .
J: TRBJ1-1
CDR3: CASSFRPGEEGEAFF
DNA: TGTGCCAGCAGCTTTAGGCCGGGCGAGGAGGGAGAAGCTTTCTTT

V: TRBV12-3/TRBV12-4
size: .
D: .
J: TRBJ2-1
CDR3: CASSFGEQFF
DNA: TGTGCCAGCAGTTTCGGTGAGCAGTTCTTC

V: TRBV5-6
size: few
D: .
J: TRBJ2-1
CDR3: CASSFREEAYNEQFF
DNA: TGTGCCAGCAGCTTCCGGGAAGAGGCATACAATGAGCAGTTCTTC

V: TRBV27
size: .
D: .
J: TRBJ2-7
CDR3: CASSLSAGAYEQYF
DNA: TGTGCCAGCAGTTTATCGGCAGGGGCGTACGAGCAGTACTTC

V: TRBV2
size: .
D: TRBD1
J: TRBJ1-2
CDR3: CASSDGQGNYGYTF
DNA: TGTGCCAGCAGTGATGGACAGGGAAACTATGGCTACACCTTC

V: TRBV6-5
size: once
D: TRBD1
J: TRBJ1-4
CDR3: CASSPGTGGGKLFF
DNA: TGTGCCAGCAGTCCCGGGACAGGGGGCGGAAAACTGTTTTTT

V: TRBV3-1/TRBV3-2
size: .
D: .
J: TRBJ2-3
CDR3: CASSPYLRRPDTQYF
DNA: TGTGCCAGCAGCCCCTATCTGCGGCGGCCAGATACGCAGTATTTT

V: TRBV15
size: .
D: TRBD2
J: TRBJ2-4
CDR3: CATSRAGAGGPGNIQYF
DNA: TGTGCCACCAGCAGAGCAGGGGCGGGGGGGCCCGGAAACATTCAGTACTTC

V: TRBV11-2
size: .
D: TRBD2
J: TRBJ2-1
CDR3: CASSLASGYSSYNEQFF
DNA: TGTGCCAGCAGCTTAGCTAGCGGTTATAGCTCCTACAATGAGCAGTTCTTC

V: TRBV7-2
size: .
D: TRBD1
J: TRBJ1-2
CDR3: CASSSPTGNYGYTF
DNA: TGTGCCAGCAGCTCCCCGACAGGGAACTATGGCTACACCTTC

V: TRBV10-2
size: .
D: .
J: TRBJ2-2
CDR3: CASSGTGELFF
DNA: TGCGCCAGCTCAGGTACCGGGGAGCTGTTTTTT

V: TRBV18
size: once
D: .
J: TRBJ1-6
CDR3: CASSPRAGDSPLHF
DNA: TGTGCCAGCTCACCACGGGCAGGCGATTCACCCCTCCACTTT

V: TRBV7-2
size: .
D: .
J: TRBJ1-2
CDR3: CASSPRVEGYGYTF
DNA: TGTGCCAGCAGCCCGCGGGTGGAGGGCTATGGCTACACCTTC

V: TRBV2
size: .
D: TRBD2
J: TRBJ2-1
CDR3: CASSTGTSVPLFF
DNA: TGTGCCAGCAGTACCGGGACTAGCGTCCCCTTGTTCTTC

V: TRBV11-2
size: .
D: .
J: TRBJ2-2
CDR3: CASSFTGSAGELFF
DNA: TGTGCCAGCAGCTTCACAGGGTCAGCCGGGGAGCTGTTTTTT

V: TRBV9
size: many
D: TRBD2
J: TRBJ2-7
CDR3: CASSSRDYPSSEQYF
DNA: TGTGCCAGCAGCTCCCGGGACTACCCCTCCTCGGAGCAGTACTTC

V: TRBV12-3/TRBV12-4
size: .
D: TRBD1
J: TRBJ1-6
CDR3: CASSGTEDSPLHF
DNA: TGTGCCAGCAGTGGGACAGAAGATTCACCCCTCCACTTT

V: TRBV18
size: .
D: .
J: TRBJ2-7
CDR3: CASSPGAWDEQYF
DNA: TGTGCCAGCTCACCGGGGGCTTGGGACGAGCAGTACTTC

V: TRBV6-5
size: .
D: .
J: TRBJ1-5
CDR3: CASSPNRISNQPQHF
DNA: TGTGCCAGCAGTCCAAACAGGATTAGCAATCAGCCCCAGCATTTT

V: TRBV30
size: .
D: .
J: TRBJ1-5
CDR3: CAWSVLGGAQPQHF
DNA: TGTGCCTGGAGTGTACTGGGGGGAGCTCAGCCCCAGCATTTT

V: TRBV2
size: .
D: .
J: TRBJ2-7
CDR3: CASSDGQYEQYF
DNA: TGTGCCAGCAGTGATGGACAGTACGAGCAGTACTTC

V: TRBV9
size: .
D: TRBD2
J: TRBJ2-1
CDR3: CASSAPAGGAYNEQFF
DNA: TGTGCCAGCAGCGCCCCAGCGGGGGGTGCCTACAATGAGCAGTTCTTC

V: TRBV30
size: .
D: TRBD1
J: TRBJ1-3
CDR3: CAWSDRGNSGNTIYF
DNA: TGTGCCTGGAGTGACAGGGGAAACTCTGGAAACACCATATATTTT

V: TRBV7-9
size: .
D: .
J: TRBJ1-4
CDR3: CASSLMRSDFNEKLFF
DNA: TGTGCCAGCAGCTTAATGAGGTCGGATTTTAATGAAAAACTGTTTTTT

V: TRBV18
size: once
D: TRBD1
J: TRBJ1-1
CDR3: CASSPGQGGGEAFF
DNA: TGTGCCAGCTCACCGGGACAGGGCGGTGGTGAAGCTTTCTTT